This passage covers 29 T cell receptor beta chains from one sample sequenced in a study of breast tumors, draining lymph nodes, adjacent tissues. TCRdb reanalysed the multiplex PCR reads using MiXCR and keeps one entry per CDR3 protein. There are 15,000 or so distinct CDR3 sequences in the sample; roughly 48% occur only once, and around 30% lies in the top ten. The specimen sequenced was tumor-adjacent breast tissue. These receptors were obtained from a female donor with breast cancer. Some clones in this sample may be carry-over from other donors' samples.

This chain joins TRBV28 and TRBJ1-2; D might be TRBD1 (6 bases). This CDR3 spans 12 amino acids. The V end was cut by 6 bases, the J end by 5 bases, with 10 bases between. From germline, CDR1 is MDHEN and CDR2 SYDVKM. The CDR3 here is CASRQGQYGYTF. The CDR3 DNA follows: TGTGCCAGCAGGCAAGGACAGTATGGCTACACCTTC.

This clonotype was recorded at least ten times. The chain combines TRBV6-6 with TRBJ1-3, with D possibly being TRBD1 (6 bases). In germline, CDR1 is MNHNY, CDR2 SVGAGI (reference sequence). Trimming pared 7 bases from V and 0 bases from J, leaving 16 bases between. The CDR3 contains 16 residues. The CDR3 region has the DNA TGTGCCAGCATGACCCGGGACATTTCCTCTGGAAACACCATATATTTT. It specifies CASMTRDISSGNTIYF.

Worth noting for this clonotype: Since a much larger clone is just one base distant, this may be a read error. V gene TRBV6-5 combines with J gene TRBJ2-5; TRBD1 agrees at 10 bases. V gave up 5 bases and J gave up 5 bases; unmatched junction bases: 8. Germline CDR1 MNHEY, CDR2 SVGAGI. CDR3 size: 15 residues. The CDR3 is CASSQTGGAVETQYF. The CDR3 bases are TGTGCCAGCAGTCAGACAGGGGGCGCGGTGGAGACCCAGTACTTC.

This clonotype has only a few counts. The chain combines TRBV7-2 with TRBJ1-1; the D gene is possibly TRBD1 (6 bases). The CDR3 extends over 14 amino acids. The germline V and J ends were trimmed by 2 bases and 3 bases, with 10 bases remaining between them. Germline values: CDR1 SGHTA, CDR2 FQGNSA. For the CDR3, the DNA is TGTGCCAGCAGCTTATTAGGGGGAGACACTGAAGCTTTCTTT. The encoded protein is CASSLLGGDTEAFF.

Within the sample, this clonotype is medium-sized. The chain uses TRBV7-3 and TRBJ2-7, with D perhaps matching TRBD2 (6 bases). CDR3 length: 15 residues. Germline V CDR1 and CDR2: SGHTA, FQGTGA. V lost 5 bases and J lost 2, with 16 bases in between. Here the CDR3 DNA reads TGTGCCAGCAGCCCAAGTCCTAGCGCCGCCTACGAGCAGTACTTC. It encodes CASSPSPSAAYEQYF.

This chain connects TRBV20-1 to TRBJ2-5, with 7 nucleotides matching TRBD2. The CDR3 spans 15 residues. The germline V gene encodes CDR1 DFQATT and CDR2 SNEGSKA (reference sequence). Losses at the gene ends were 6 bases for V and 5 bases for J; bases not matched to a gene: 15. CDR3 sequence reads: CSANPATSDDETQYF. As DNA, the CDR3 is TGCAGTGCCAACCCGGCCACTAGCGATGACGAGACCCAGTACTTC.

The chain's CDR3 is CASSETGLAGALASYEQYF. The CDR3 DNA reads as TGTGCCAGCAGTGAAACGGGACTAGCGGGAGCACTGGCCTCCTACGAGCAGTACTTC. The chain carries TRBV2 and TRBJ2-7; TRBD2 matches at 14 bases. CDR1 and CDR2 from the germline V gene are SNHLY and FYNNEI. The length of the CDR3 is 19 residues. The J segment lost 0 bases and the V segment lost 2 bases, leaving 9 bases of the junction unmatched.

The chain has TRBV2 and TRBJ2-7, with 11 nucleotides matching TRBD1. The CDR3 spans 14 residues. CDR1 SNHLY and CDR2 FYNNEI come from the germline V gene. The J segment lost 2 bases and the V segment lost 6 bases, leaving 3 bases of the junction unmatched. The CDR3 loop reads CASRGTGGTYEQYV. The CDR3 nucleotides read TGTGCCAGCAGAGGGACAGGGGGTACCTACGAGCAGTACGTC.

This chain links TRBV9 with TRBJ2-7; TRBD1 matches at 7 bases. V lost 6 bases and J lost 0; bases outside the gene matches: 3. The CDR3 contains 13 residues. Looked up from germline, CDR1 is SGDLS and CDR2 is YYNGEE. DNA for the CDR3: TGTGCCAGCACCCGGGACAGCTCCTACGAGCAGTACTTC. This codes for CASTRDSSYEQYF.

This clonotype is medium-sized. The rearrangement uses TRBV5-6 and TRBJ2-1; 8 bases match TRBD1. CDR3 size: 16 residues. Trimming removed 4 bases from V and 0 bases from J; junction bases left unmatched: 6. CDR1 SGHDT and CDR2 YYEEEE come from the germline V gene. Here the CDR3 DNA reads TGTGCCAGCAGCGTTTTAGGGACAGGCTCCTACAATGAGCAGTTCTTC. Residues: CASSVLGTGSYNEQFF.

This clonotype appeared many times. The chain employs TRBV9 and TRBJ2-1; the D gene could be TRBD1 or TRBD2 (5 bases each). The CDR3 extends over 15 amino acids. Trimming stripped 0 bases from V and 6 bases from J, with 13 bases between. Germline values: CDR1 SGDLS, CDR2 YYNGEE. The CDR3 bases are TGTGCCAGCAGCGTAGTTTCCGGGACCCCCAATGAGCAGTTCTTC. The encoded protein is CASSVVSGTPNEQFF.

This clonotype was picked up one time. The rearrangement uses TRBV6-6 and TRBJ2-3; the match to TRBD2 covers 8 bases. From germline, CDR1 is MNHNY and CDR2 SVGAGI (reference sequence). The ends lost 0 bases at V and 7 bases at J; junction bases unmatched: 6. This CDR3 has 15 amino acids. CDR3 region: CASSYSAGGDNTQYF. Here the CDR3 DNA reads TGTGCCAGCAGTTACTCGGCCGGGGGGGATAATACGCAGTATTTT.

There are a few counts of this clonotype. This chain uses TRBV20-1 with TRBJ2-1; 10 bases map to TRBD2. CDR1 DFQATT and CDR2 SNEGSKA come from the germline V gene (reference sequence). With V trimmed by 4 bases and J by 3 bases, 3 bases remained unmatched. This CDR3 comprises 14 residues. The CDR3 coding sequence is TGCAGTGCTATGTGGACTAGCGGCTACAATGAGCAGTTCTTC. Translation gives CSAMWTSGYNEQFF.

Comment on this clonotype: Compared with germline, one end of the junction differs, possibly owing to a read error. The chain employs TRBV5-1 and TRBJ2-7; 9 nucleotides match TRBD1. The CDR3 is 14 amino acids. CDR1 is SGHRS, CDR2 YFSETQ, per germline. CDR3 sequence: CASSETGGGFEQYF. CDR3 nucleotide sequence: TGTGCCAGCAGCGAAACAGGGGGCGGTTTCGAGCAGTACTTC.

This clonotype was detected many times. J is TRBJ2-7 and V is TRBV24-1; 7 bases agree with TRBD1. This CDR3 comprises 13 residues. V lost 9 bases and J lost 0; bases outside the gene matches: 4. Germline V gene sequence: CDR1 KGHDR, CDR2 SFDVKD. CDR3: CATQQGSSYEQYF. CDR3 DNA: TGTGCCACCCAACAGGGGTCCTCCTACGAGCAGTACTTC.

The chain joins TRBV7-6 to TRBJ2-5; D ambiguous. The CDR3 runs 12 residues. Deletions cut 5 bases from V and 2 bases from J, with 6 bases between. Per the germline V gene, CDR1 is SGHVS and CDR2 is FNYEAQ. CDR3 loop: CASSRIQETQYF. Written as DNA, the CDR3 is TGTGCCAGCAGCCGAATTCAAGAGACCCAGTACTTC.

This clonotype has a count of ten or more. This sequence joins TRBV19 and TRBJ2-5; TRBD1 matches at 11 bases. This CDR3 region has 15 residues. CDR1 and CDR2 (germline): LNHDA, SQIVND (reference sequence). V lost 6 bases to trimming and J lost 5 bases; unmatched junction nucleotides: 8. As DNA, the CDR3 is TGTGCCAGTAGCCCAGGACAGGGGGCCCAGGAGACCCAGTACTTC. Its translation is CASSPGQGAQETQYF.

The rearrangement joins TRBV2 to TRBJ2-5; D not resolved. Per the germline V gene, CDR1 is SNHLY and CDR2 is FYNNEI. Trimming cost V 4 bases and J 2 bases, with 8 bases left between them. This CDR3 spans 13 amino acids. The CDR3 region is CASSGDGQETQYF. As DNA, the CDR3 is TGTGCCAGCAGTGGTGACGGGCAAGAGACCCAGTACTTC.

This clonotype was detected ten times or more. The DNA for the CDR3 is TGTGCCAGCAGCGTCCGAGCGGGGGGGTATGGCGGGGAGCTGTTTTTT. Translating it yields CASSVRAGGYGGELFF. The J gene is TRBJ2-2, the V gene TRBV9; 10 bases match TRBD2. Per the germline V gene, CDR1 is SGDLS and CDR2 is YYNGEE. J gave up 7 bases and V 2 bases, and 8 bases lay outside the gene matches. The CDR3 has 16 residues.

Many counts were recorded for this clonotype. Since a much larger clone is just one base distant, this may be a read error. CDR3 DNA: TGTGCCAGCAGTCGGGGGCCTACTTATGGCTACACCTTC. Its translation: CASSRGPTYGYTF. The chain employs TRBV6-4 and TRBJ1-2; a possible D gene is TRBD1 (6 bases). CDR3 size: 13 residues. The germline CDR1 and CDR2 sequences are MRHNA and SNTAGT. Trimming took off 5 bases at V and 5 bases at J, with 12 bases between the two ends.

This clonotype was seen just once. V is TRBV11-2 and J is TRBJ1-4; 8 nucleotides align to TRBD1. This CDR3 region has 15 residues. The germline CDR1 and CDR2 sequences are SGHAT and FQNNGV. Trimming at V came to 4 bases and at J to 5 bases, leaving 6 bases not matched to a gene. The CDR3 coding sequence is TGTGCCAGCAGCTCGTCCGGGACAGGAAATGAAAAACTGTTTTTT. It translates to CASSSSGTGNEKLFF. Supplemented by reference TRBV11-2 and TRBJ1-4, the full variable domain reads EAGVAQSPRYKIIEKRQSVAFWCNPISGHATLYWYQQILGQGPKLLIQFQNNGVVDDSQLPKDRFSAERLKGVDSTLKIQPAKLEDSAVYLCASSSSGTGNEKLFFGSGTQLSVL.

The V and J genes are TRBV2 and TRBJ2-5, with 12 bases lining up with TRBD2. The CDR3 runs to 17 residues. Losses at the gene ends were 8 bases for V and 3 bases for J; bases not matched to a gene: 13. Germline loops: CDR1 SNHLY, CDR2 FYNNEI. The CDR3 sequence is CASYNWQGLAGEETQYF. CDR3 DNA sequence: TGTGCCAGCTACAATTGGCAGGGACTAGCGGGTGAAGAGACCCAGTACTTC.

This clonotype was observed at least ten times. Just one base apart from a much larger clone, this may be a read error. The chain combines TRBV13 with TRBJ1-2; D ambiguous. The CDR3 is 14 amino acids. V was trimmed by 7 bases and J by 4 bases, leaving 16 bases between them. CDR1 is PRHDT and CDR2 is FYEKMQ in the germline V gene (reference sequence). CDR3 coding DNA: TGTGCCAGCACCTCGCGACGGACTCCCTATGGCTACACCTTC. It codes for CASTSRRTPYGYTF.

The chain links TRBV27 to TRBJ2-1; the match to TRBD2 covers 9 bases. Germline V gives CDR1 MNHEY, CDR2 SMNVEV (reference sequence). V lost 2 bases and J lost 7; bases outside the gene matches: 12. The CDR3 loop spans 17 amino acids. CDR3 protein: CASSLRTPSAGGNEQFF. CDR3 nucleotides: TGTGCCAGCAGTTTACGGACCCCATCCGCGGGGGGGAATGAGCAGTTCTTC.

The chain carries TRBV12-3 or TRBV12-4 and TRBJ1-6; possible D gene TRBD1, 6 bases. The CDR3 has 15 amino acids. V was pared by 2 bases and J by 6 bases, with 11 bases between. CDR3 protein: CASSLQGMSNSPLHF. DNA of the CDR3: TGTGCCAGCAGTTTACAGGGGATGTCTAATTCACCCCTCCACTTT.

This clonotype ranks as medium-sized. The rearrangement links TRBV7-9 to TRBJ2-7, with 8 positions matching TRBD1. The length of the CDR3 is 13 residues. J lost 4 bases, V lost 5 bases, and 4 bases had no gene match. Germline assignment: CDR1 SEHNR and CDR2 FQNEAQ (reference sequence). CDR3 loop: CASSPGGLYEQYF. The CDR3 region has the DNA TGTGCCAGCAGCCCAGGGGGCCTATACGAGCAGTACTTC.

In this sample, this clonotype turned up a few times. The rearrangement uses TRBV24-1 and TRBJ2-3; the match to TRBD1 covers 11 bases. Germline assignment: CDR1 KGHDR and CDR2 SFDVKD. The junction had 18 bases not matched to a gene; V was cut back by 4 bases and J by 1 base. There are 21 residues in the CDR3. The CDR3 DNA reads TGTGCCACCAGTGACATTGAAGAACGGACAGGGGGCGCATCCGGCACAGATACGCAGTATTTT. This gives the protein CATSDIEERTGGASGTDTQYF.

This clonotype showed up many times. This rearrangement joins TRBV20-1 to TRBJ2-6; the match to TRBD1 covers 8 bases. CDR1 and CDR2 (germline): DFQATT, SNEGSKA (reference sequence). V lost 6 bases and J lost 3; bases outside the gene matches: 4. This CDR3 spans 14 amino acids. CDR3 DNA sequence: TGCAGTGCCTCACAGGGGGTTGGGGCCAACGTCCTGACTTTC. This gives the protein CSASQGVGANVLTF.

J is TRBJ2-2 and V is TRBV29-1, with 12 bases identical to TRBD2. CDR1 and CDR2 from the germline V gene are SQVTM and ANQGSEA. CDR3 length: 18 amino acids. The J segment lost 5 bases and the V segment lost 0 bases, leaving 10 bases of the junction unmatched. CDR3 sequence reads: CSVEDRASGREETGELFF. The CDR3 DNA reads TGCAGCGTTGAAGATCGGGCTAGCGGGAGGGAGGAGACCGGGGAGCTGTTTTTT.